Shown below are 2 T cell receptor beta chains from a single sample sequenced in a study of blood T cell repertoires in COVID-19 (TCRdb year 2020). Libraries were built with the immunoSEQ multiplex PCR assay. Entries here come from immuneACCESS through TCRdb and include only in-frame sequences with V and J called. Some clones fail to appear in such tables; in the studies checked, an unresolved V gene covers under half of the shortfall, and the cause of the remainder is unknown. The sample yields some 170,000 clones; about 90% were counted once. The ten largest clones take up 1.2% of the sample. The sequencing sample was made of PBMCs or T cells enriched from blood (not recorded which). Receptor source: a human donor with acute COVID-19. The donor label of this sample is uncertain.

This sequence joins TRBV19 and TRBJ1-2; TRBD1 is a possible D gene (6 bases). Germline V CDR1 and CDR2: LNHDA, SQIVND (reference sequence). V was cut by 6 bases and J by 4 bases, with 12 bases left in between. The CDR3 has 13 residues. This chain's CDR3 is CASSPGVAYGYTF. The CDR3, as DNA: TGTGCCAGTAGCCCAGGGGTTGCCTATGGCTACACCTTC.

The chain uses TRBV24-1 and TRBJ2-5, with a possible D match to TRBD1 (7 bases). The V end lost 5 bases, the J end lost 4 bases, and 10 bases lay between the germline ends. This CDR3 region has 13 residues. The germline CDR1 and CDR2 sequences are KGHDR and SFDVKD. The CDR3 sequence: CATSGQGGETQYF. The DNA of the CDR3 is TGTGCCACCAGTGGGCAGGGGGGAGAGACCCAGTACTTC.